Below, 22 T cell receptor beta chains from the same sample are listed, as sequenced in a study of radiotherapy plus CTLA-4 blockade in lung cancer. The table came from immunoSEQ multiplex PCR; TCRdb's copy has only in-frame clones and leaves some out. The sample lists some 66,000 clones; about four fifths were seen once. Sequences were derived from peripheral blood, sampled from a patient treated with radiotherapy plus ipilimumab. The receptors were sampled from a human donor with non-small cell lung cancer who had a partial response to radiotherapy plus ipilimumab.

The chain is built from TRBV7-3 and TRBJ2-1; a weak D match, TRBD1 (6 bases). This CDR3 contains 15 residues. V lost 2 bases to trimming and J lost 1 base, with 9 bases between them. Germline values: CDR1 SGHTA, CDR2 FQGTGA. CDR3 region: CASSLLRGSYNEQFF. As DNA, the CDR3 is TGTGCCAGCAGCTTACTCAGGGGATCCTACAATGAGCAGTTCTTC.

V is TRBV29-1 and J is TRBJ2-6, with TRBD1 matching over 8 bases. The CDR3 runs 17 residues. Per germline, CDR1 SQVTM and CDR2 ANQGSEA. V lost 4 bases to trimming and J lost 2 bases; unmatched junction nucleotides: 10. The CDR3 bases are TGCAGCGTTGCCGGACAGGGAGCTACCCCTGGGGCCAACGTCCTGACTTTC. It specifies CSVAGQGATPGANVLTF.

The chain links TRBV5-1 to TRBJ2-2; D unclear. The V end was cut by 6 bases, the J end by 0 bases, with 12 bases between. This CDR3 is 15 amino acids long. Germline assignment: CDR1 SGHRS and CDR2 YFSETQ. DNA of the CDR3: TGCGCCAGCACCCCCGGCGGCGCGAACACCGGGGAGCTGTTTTTT. Protein product: CASTPGGANTGELFF.

This clone was seen only a few times. Here the CDR3 reads CASSPREASYEQYF. The CDR3 region has the DNA TGCGCCAGCAGCCCCCGTGAGGCTTCCTACGAGCAGTACTTC. V usage is TRBV4-1 and J usage is TRBJ2-7; D unresolved. The CDR3 spans 14 residues. V was shortened by 4 bases and J by 1 base, with 11 bases between the two germline ends. Germline CDR1 MGHRA, CDR2 YSYEKL.

The genes are TRBV2 and TRBJ2-2; TRBD2 aligns across 10 bases. The CDR3 is 16 amino acids. The germline CDR1 and CDR2 sequences are SNHLY and FYNNEI. Trimming took 2 bases from V and 5 from J; bases not matched to a gene: 5. The chain's CDR3 is CASSELPSGGTGELFF. In DNA, the CDR3 is TGTGCCAGCAGTGAATTACCTAGCGGGGGTACCGGGGAGCTGTTTTTT.

This clone was observed a few times. The J gene is TRBJ1-4, the V gene TRBV25-1; 7 nucleotides align to TRBD1. Germline V gene sequence: CDR1 MGHDK, CDR2 SYGVNS. The CDR3 spans 15 residues. The V gene end was trimmed by 4 bases and the J gene end by 8 bases; junction bases not matched to a gene: 10. CDR3 coding DNA: TGTGCCAGCAGTGGGCTAGGGGGCGCGGAAGAAAAACTGTTTTTT. This sequence encodes CASSGLGGAEEKLFF.

This chain links TRBV7-2 with TRBJ2-5; D uncertain. The DNA end is more similar to TRBJ2-7, so the J call may be wrong. The CDR3 is 13 residues long. Germline CDR1 is SGHTA and CDR2 is FQGNSA. CDR3 DNA sequence: TGTGCCAGCAGCCCGCACGCCCGCTACGAGCAGTACTTC. Protein product: CASSPHARYEQYF.

The DNA of the CDR3 is TGCGCCAGCAGCGGACAGGGGGCGGGAGACACCATATATTTT. It translates to CASSGQGAGDTIYF. The chain is built from TRBV5-1 and TRBJ1-3, with TRBD1 matching over 11 bases. The V gene end was trimmed by 4 bases and the J gene end by 8 bases; junction bases not matched to a gene: 5. Looked up from germline, CDR1 is SGHRS and CDR2 is YFSETQ. CDR3 length equals 14 residues. Complete variable domain (other parts from reference TRBV5-1 and TRBJ1-3): KAGVTQTPRYLIKTRGQQVTLSCSPISGHRSVSWYQQTPGQGLQFLFEYFSETQRNKGNFPGRFSGRQFSNSRSEMNVSTLELGDSALYLCASSGQGAGDTIYFGEGSWLTVV.

CDR3 nucleotides: TGTGCCATCAGCCGGACAGGAGAAGAGACCCAGTACTTC. Translation: CAISRTGEETQYF. This chain links TRBV10-3 with TRBJ2-5; the match to TRBD1 covers 7 bases. Germline CDR1 ENHRY, CDR2 SYGVKD. This CDR3 has 13 amino acids. The V segment lost 6 bases and the J segment 3 bases; nucleotides outside the gene matches: 4.

This clone was counted a single time. CDR3 bases: TGTGCCAGTAGTACCCCCCGGGTCGGGGGTAGCGGAGATACGCAGTATTTT. Amino acid sequence: CASSTPRVGGSGDTQYF. This chain joins TRBV19 and TRBJ2-3, with D possibly being TRBD2 (6 bases). Germline CDR1 LNHDA, CDR2 SQIVND (reference sequence). The CDR3 consists of 17 residues. The V and J ends lost 4 bases and 5 bases respectively, with 22 bases between them.

This chain uses TRBV7-9 with TRBJ1-1, with a weak D call TRBD1 (5 bases). Between the trimmed V and J ends, which lost 6 bases and 0 bases, there was a span of 5 bases. The CDR3 has 12 amino acids. From germline, CDR1 is SEHNR and CDR2 FQNEAQ (reference sequence). CDR3 residues: CASRGVNTEAFF. The CDR3 DNA reads as TGTGCCAGCAGAGGGGTGAACACTGAAGCTTTCTTT.

The rearrangement links TRBV6-1 to TRBJ2-3, with D possibly being TRBD2 (8 bases). V was trimmed by 2 bases and J by 4 bases, leaving 19 bases between them. CDR1 is MNHNS and CDR2 is SASEGT in the germline V gene. This CDR3 has 17 amino acids. The CDR3 region has the DNA TGTGCCAGCAGTGAACCCCAGGGGGGGCGGGAGGCAGATACGCAGTATTTT. This encodes CASSEPQGGREADTQYF.

This sequence joins TRBV2 and TRBJ2-2; D gene uncertain. Germline CDR1 is SNHLY and CDR2 is FYNNEI. Trimming removed 11 bases at V and 0 bases at J, with 7 bases between. The CDR3 spans 12 residues. The CDR3 loop reads CAVSANTGELFF. CDR3 DNA sequence: TGTGCCGTCTCAGCGAACACCGGGGAGCTGTTTTTT.

The chain carries TRBV9 and TRBJ1-1, with D perhaps matching TRBD1 (5 bases). The V and J ends lost 4 bases and 0 bases respectively, with 13 bases between them. Germline CDR1 is SGDLS and CDR2 is YYNGEE. The CDR3 consists of 15 residues. CDR3 residues: CASSLTASMNTEAFF. The CDR3 DNA reads TGTGCCAGCAGCCTGACAGCGAGCATGAACACTGAAGCTTTCTTT. Complete variable domain (other parts from reference TRBV9 and TRBJ1-1): DSGVTQTPKHLITATGQRVTLRCSPRSGDLSVYWYQQSLDQGLQFLIQYYNGEERAKGNILERFSAQQFPDLHSELNLSSLELGDSALYFCASSLTASMNTEAFFGQGTRLTVV.

The chain joins TRBV9 to TRBJ2-7, with TRBD2 matching 8 bases. The germline V gene encodes CDR1 SGDLS and CDR2 YYNGEE. This CDR3 contains 13 residues. The CDR3 bases are TGTGACTGTGCGGGGGGACCCTACTACGAGCAGTACTTC. This encodes CDCAGGPYYEQYF.

V and J are TRBV18 and TRBJ1-4; 7 positions match TRBD1. Germline values: CDR1 KGHSH, CDR2 LQKENI. The CDR3 has 15 residues. V shed 2 bases, J shed 5 bases, and the junction held 5 bases outside the gene matches. The CDR3 here is CASSPAGQPNEKLFF. CDR3 in DNA: TGTGCCAGCTCACCAGCGGGACAGCCGAATGAAAAACTGTTTTTT.

The gene calls are TRBV28 and TRBJ1-5; 8 bases are a match to TRBD1. Per the germline V gene, CDR1 is MDHEN and CDR2 is SYDVKM. The CDR3 runs 15 residues. The V and J ends lost 6 bases and 4 bases, in that order; junction bases with no gene match: 8. The CDR3: CASSRSTGANQPQHF. CDR3 nucleotides: TGTGCCAGCAGCAGGTCGACAGGGGCAAATCAGCCCCAGCATTTT.

J is TRBJ2-2 and V is TRBV11-1; D uncertain. V shed 3 bases and J shed 8 bases, with 10 bases lying between them. The CDR3 is 13 residues long. CDR1 is SGHAT and CDR2 is FQDESV in the germline V gene (reference sequence). In DNA form, the CDR3 reads TGTGCCAGCAGCTTTTTTACCGCGGGGGAGCTGTTTTTT. It translates to CASSFFTAGELFF.

The rearrangement joins TRBV7-3 to TRBJ2-7; 9 bases map to TRBD2. V shed 5 bases, J shed 6 bases, and the junction held 5 bases outside the gene matches. This CDR3 region has 13 residues. The germline V gene encodes CDR1 SGHTA and CDR2 FQGTGA. CDR3: CASSPAGGPEQYF. CDR3 DNA sequence: TGTGCCAGCAGCCCAGCGGGAGGACCCGAGCAGTACTTC.

The V call is TRBV6-5, the J call TRBJ2-5; perhaps TRBD1 as D (6 bases). From germline, CDR1 is MNHEY and CDR2 SVGAGI. CDR3 length: 15 residues. Trimming shortened V by 2 bases and J by 2 bases, and 12 bases separated the two germline ends. CDR3: CASSYHGQTQETQYF. In nucleotides, the CDR3 is TGTGCCAGCAGTTACCATGGACAGACTCAAGAGACCCAGTACTTC.

This rearrangement joins TRBV7-9 to TRBJ2-5; D is possibly TRBD2 (6 bases). V was pared by 7 bases and J by 1 base, with 13 bases between. CDR1 and CDR2 (germline): SEHNR, FQNEAQ (reference sequence). The CDR3 is made up of 14 amino acids. CDR3 bases: TGTGCCAGCACCCCGGTGGGGGGCCAAGAGACCCAGTACTTC. Its translation: CASTPVGGQETQYF.

The CDR3 DNA reads as TGTGCCAGCAGCTTGATCGACAACAAAAACATTCAGTACTTC. Translating gives CASSLIDNKNIQYF. The chain combines TRBV5-4 with TRBJ2-4; D call uncertain. The CDR3 contains 14 residues. With 1 base removed from V and 3 bases from J, the gap between germline ends came to 8 bases. Germline V gene sequence: CDR1 SGHNT, CDR2 YYREEE (reference sequence). The full variable domain, its missing parts supplied by reference TRBV5-4 and TRBJ2-4, is ETGVTQSPTHLIKTRGQQVTLRCSSQSGHNTVSWYQQALGQGPQFIFQYYREEENGRGNFPPRFSGLQFPNYSSELNVNALELDDSALYLCASSLIDNKNIQYFGAGTRLSVL.